A selection of T cell receptor beta chains follows, all from one sample in a study of blood T cell repertoires in COVID-19. The protocol was immunoSEQ multiplex PCR, while the TCRdb copy is restricted to in-frame clones and leaves out a portion. The table lists more than 250,000 clones, around 90% of them singletons. Sample: PBMCs or T cells enriched from blood (not recorded which). The receptors here all came from a woman in her 30s who had recovered from COVID-19. CDR3s include the opening cysteine and the closing phenylalanine or tryptophan. Each record gives: clone size, J gene, D gene, V gene, CDR3 DNA, CDR3 protein. The D gene is left open where the match is weak. Size values are once, few and many counts, or a class for expanded clones, and some rows have none.

abundance: NA
j_gene: TRBJ1-1
d_gene: NA
v_gene: TRBV19
CDR3nt: TGTGCCAGTAGTACCGCTATAATCCTGGGGGAGGTTACAACTGAAGCTTTCTTT
CDR3aa: CASSTAIILGEVTTEAFF

abundance: NA
j_gene: TRBJ1-4
d_gene: NA
v_gene: TRBV6-1
CDR3nt: TGTGCCAGCAGTGTTATCTCCGTGGCTACTAATGAAAAACTGTTTTTT
CDR3aa: CASSVISVATNEKLFF

abundance: NA
j_gene: TRBJ1-5
d_gene: NA
v_gene: TRBV7-2
CDR3nt: TGTGCCAGCAGCGCGACCCAGACAGGCTATAGCAATCAGCCCCAGCATTTT
CDR3aa: CASSATQTGYSNQPQHF

abundance: NA
j_gene: TRBJ1-2
d_gene: TRBD1
v_gene: TRBV19
CDR3nt: TGTGCCAGTAGTATACTTACAGGGGGCGTCGGTGGCTACACCTTC
CDR3aa: CASSILTGGVGGYTF

abundance: once
j_gene: TRBJ2-6
d_gene: NA
v_gene: TRBV7-9
CDR3nt: TGTGCCAGCATGCGCAGGGGATCTGGGGCCAACGTCCTGACTTTC
CDR3aa: CASMRRGSGANVLTF

abundance: NA
j_gene: TRBJ1-1
d_gene: NA
v_gene: TRBV29-1
CDR3nt: TGCAGCGCTGGGGGGACCCGGGACACTGAAGCTTTCTTT
CDR3aa: CSAGGTRDTEAFF

abundance: NA
j_gene: TRBJ1-2
d_gene: NA
v_gene: TRBV29-1
CDR3nt: TGCAGCGTTGGTGGGAGGAATGGCTACACCTTC
CDR3aa: CSVGGRNGYTF

abundance: NA
j_gene: TRBJ2-7
d_gene: NA
v_gene: TRBV4-3
CDR3nt: TGCGCCAGCAGCCCGACTCTGGGAGGGGGCTCCTACGAGCAGTACTTC
CDR3aa: CASSPTLGGGSYEQYF

abundance: few
j_gene: TRBJ2-7
d_gene: NA
v_gene: TRBV30
CDR3nt: TGTGCCTGGAGTCGGGACACCGATTACGAGCAGTACTTC
CDR3aa: CAWSRDTDYEQYF

abundance: NA
j_gene: TRBJ1-6
d_gene: NA
v_gene: TRBV3-1/TRBV3-2
CDR3nt: TGTGCCAGCAGCCAAAGGGCAGGGGTTTTAAATTCACCCCTCCACTTT
CDR3aa: CASSQRAGVLNSPLHF

abundance: once
j_gene: TRBJ1-2
d_gene: NA
v_gene: TRBV5-1
CDR3nt: TGCGCCAGCAGCTTCAACGGGAGGCGGAAGGACGGCTACACCTTC
CDR3aa: CASSFNGRRKDGYTF

abundance: NA
j_gene: TRBJ2-3
d_gene: TRBD1
v_gene: TRBV9
CDR3nt: TGTGCCAGCAGCGTACCTCGACAGGGTGGAAGAACAGATACGCAGTATTTT
CDR3aa: CASSVPRQGGRTDTQYF

abundance: NA
j_gene: TRBJ2-5
d_gene: NA
v_gene: TRBV12-3/TRBV12-4
CDR3nt: TGTGCCAGCAGTAGGACACTCCAAGAGACCCAGTACTTC
CDR3aa: CASSRTLQETQYF

abundance: NA
j_gene: TRBJ2-3
d_gene: TRBD1
v_gene: TRBV27
CDR3nt: TGTGCCAGCAGTTTAGAGGGGGCGCCCGCAGATACGCAGTATTTT
CDR3aa: CASSLEGAPADTQYF

abundance: NA
j_gene: TRBJ2-4
d_gene: NA
v_gene: TRBV28
CDR3nt: TGTGCCAGCAGTCCGCATGGGCGGGCCCAAAACATTCAGTACTTC
CDR3aa: CASSPHGRAQNIQYF

abundance: NA
j_gene: TRBJ1-2
d_gene: TRBD1
v_gene: TRBV30
CDR3nt: TGTGCCTGGAAACAGGGGAAAGGAGGCTACACCTTC
CDR3aa: CAWKQGKGGYTF

abundance: NA
j_gene: TRBJ1-1
d_gene: NA
v_gene: TRBV6-5
CDR3nt: TGTGCCAGCAGTTCGGTGACTGAAGCTTTCTTT
CDR3aa: CASSSVTEAFF

abundance: NA
j_gene: TRBJ2-1
d_gene: TRBD2
v_gene: TRBV5-1
CDR3nt: TGCGCCAGCAGGGTGCGAGCGGGGGCCCCCTACAATGAGCAGTTCTTC
CDR3aa: CASRVRAGAPYNEQFF

abundance: NA
j_gene: TRBJ2-2
d_gene: NA
v_gene: TRBV2
CDR3nt: TGTGCCAGCAGTGAAGCGCGAGTGGCCGGGGAGCTGTTTTTT
CDR3aa: CASSEARVAGELFF

abundance: NA
j_gene: TRBJ1-4
d_gene: NA
v_gene: TRBV7-2
CDR3nt: TGTGCCAGCAGCTCATCGACCGGGACATGGCATGAAAAACTGTTTTTT
CDR3aa: CASSSSTGTWHEKLFF

abundance: NA
j_gene: TRBJ2-2
d_gene: TRBD2
v_gene: TRBV5-1
CDR3nt: TGCGCCAGCAGCTACGGGACTAGCGGGAGGAACACCGGGGAGCTGTTTTTT
CDR3aa: CASSYGTSGRNTGELFF

abundance: once
j_gene: TRBJ2-1
d_gene: TRBD1
v_gene: TRBV25-1
CDR3nt: TGTGCCAGCTCGGACAGGGAGGCGGTGTACAATGAGCAGTTCTTC
CDR3aa: CASSDREAVYNEQFF

abundance: NA
j_gene: TRBJ1-3
d_gene: NA
v_gene: TRBV12-3/TRBV12-4
CDR3nt: TGTGCCCTCGTGAGTTCTGGAAACACCATATATTTT
CDR3aa: CALVSSGNTIYF

abundance: NA
j_gene: TRBJ1-4
d_gene: NA
v_gene: TRBV21-1
CDR3nt: TGTGCCAGCAGCACCGCACCCCCGACAGGAGCGGGGAGTGAAAAACTGTTTTTT
CDR3aa: CASSTAPPTGAGSEKLFF

abundance: NA
j_gene: TRBJ2-7
d_gene: NA
v_gene: TRBV7-8
CDR3nt: TGTGCCAGCACCAGGGTAACAACGAGCGAGCAGTACTTC
CDR3aa: CASTRVTTSEQYF

abundance: NA
j_gene: TRBJ1-2
d_gene: NA
v_gene: TRBV11-1
CDR3nt: TGTGCCAGCAGCTTATCAGGGGATGGCTACACCTTC
CDR3aa: CASSLSGDGYTF

abundance: NA
j_gene: TRBJ1-4
d_gene: NA
v_gene: TRBV7-3
CDR3nt: TGTGCCAGCAGCGCAGGGTCTGGCGAAAAACTGTTTTTT
CDR3aa: CASSAGSGEKLFF

abundance: NA
j_gene: TRBJ1-6
d_gene: TRBD1
v_gene: TRBV5-1
CDR3nt: TGCGCCAGCAGCTTGGGACAGGGGTCCTATAATTCACCCCTCCACTTT
CDR3aa: CASSLGQGSYNSPLHF

abundance: NA
j_gene: TRBJ1-5
d_gene: NA
v_gene: TRBV28
CDR3nt: TGTGCCAGCAGTTTGACACGGGGGAGCAATCAGCCCCAGCATTTT
CDR3aa: CASSLTRGSNQPQHF

abundance: once
j_gene: TRBJ1-1
d_gene: TRBD1
v_gene: TRBV10-3
CDR3nt: TGTGCCATCAGTGGGTCGGACAGGCCCCGTGAAGCTTTCTTT
CDR3aa: CAISGSDRPREAFF

abundance: NA
j_gene: TRBJ2-1
d_gene: NA
v_gene: TRBV6-4
CDR3nt: TGTGCCAGCAGTGCGAGAGAGGGGGATGAGCAGTTCTTC
CDR3aa: CASSAREGDEQFF

abundance: NA
j_gene: TRBJ1-1
d_gene: TRBD1
v_gene: TRBV9
CDR3nt: TGTGCCAGCAGCACTAACGACAGGGATGATACTGAAGCTTTCTTT
CDR3aa: CASSTNDRDDTEAFF

abundance: NA
j_gene: TRBJ1-2
d_gene: TRBD1
v_gene: TRBV6-7
CDR3nt: TGTGCCAGCAGTGGACACAGGGGGACCCTCTATGGCTACACCTTC
CDR3aa: CASSGHRGTLYGYTF

abundance: NA
j_gene: TRBJ1-5
d_gene: TRBD1
v_gene: TRBV27
CDR3nt: TGTGCCAGCAGGCTGACAGGGGGCCCTTCTTATAGCAATCAGCCCCAGCATTTT
CDR3aa: CASRLTGGPSYSNQPQHF

abundance: NA
j_gene: TRBJ1-5
d_gene: TRBD1
v_gene: TRBV27
CDR3nt: TGTGCCAGCAGTTCGACAGGGAAGGCTCAGCCCCAGCATTTT
CDR3aa: CASSSTGKAQPQHF

abundance: few
j_gene: TRBJ1-2
d_gene: NA
v_gene: TRBV21-1
CDR3nt: TGTGCCAGCAGCAAAGCCACAGGGAAACTTGGCTATGGCTACACCTTC
CDR3aa: CASSKATGKLGYGYTF

abundance: NA
j_gene: TRBJ1-5
d_gene: NA
v_gene: TRBV6-2/TRBV6-3
CDR3nt: TGTGCCAGCAGTTACGCAGGTTTCCGTCAGCCCCAGCATTTT
CDR3aa: CASSYAGFRQPQHF

abundance: NA
j_gene: TRBJ1-1
d_gene: NA
v_gene: TRBV7-3
CDR3nt: TGTGCCAGCAGCTCAGACAGGTGGAACACTGAAGCTTTCTTT
CDR3aa: CASSSDRWNTEAFF

abundance: NA
j_gene: TRBJ2-3
d_gene: NA
v_gene: TRBV18
CDR3nt: TGTGCCAGCTCCGCTACCCCCAGCACAGATACGCAGTATTTT
CDR3aa: CASSATPSTDTQYF

abundance: NA
j_gene: TRBJ1-5
d_gene: NA
v_gene: TRBV30
CDR3nt: TGTGCCTGGAGTGTGCCTAAGAGAGACTCTACCGAGGGCTGCAATCAGCCCCAGCATTTT
CDR3aa: CAWSVPKRDSTEGCNQPQHF

abundance: NA
j_gene: TRBJ2-3
d_gene: NA
v_gene: TRBV4-1
CDR3nt: TGCGCCAGCAGCGAACAGGAGAGCACAGATACGCAGTATTTT
CDR3aa: CASSEQESTDTQYF

abundance: NA
j_gene: TRBJ2-1
d_gene: NA
v_gene: TRBV4-1
CDR3nt: TGCGCCAGCAGCCCGGTCGGGACCTACAATGAGCAGTTCTTC
CDR3aa: CASSPVGTYNEQFF

abundance: NA
j_gene: TRBJ2-6
d_gene: NA
v_gene: TRBV4-3
CDR3nt: TGCGCCAGCAGCCACATCGGATACAGGGTTGACGAAGGCTCTGGGGCCAACGTCCTGACTTTC
CDR3aa: CASSHIGYRVDEGSGANVLTF

abundance: NA
j_gene: TRBJ2-3
d_gene: TRBD2
v_gene: TRBV5-4
CDR3nt: TGTGCCACCCCAATAGCGGGGAGTGTGGATACGCAGTATTTT
CDR3aa: CATPIAGSVDTQYF

abundance: NA
j_gene: TRBJ2-7
d_gene: NA
v_gene: TRBV18
CDR3nt: TGTGCCAGCTCACCACCATCCTCGGTCTCCTACGAGCAGTACTTC
CDR3aa: CASSPPSSVSYEQYF

abundance: NA
j_gene: TRBJ1-1
d_gene: TRBD1
v_gene: TRBV18
CDR3nt: TGTGCCAGCTCACCAACGGGACAGGGCTTCACTGAAGCTTTCTTT
CDR3aa: CASSPTGQGFTEAFF

abundance: NA
j_gene: TRBJ1-1
d_gene: NA
v_gene: TRBV29-1
CDR3nt: TGCAGCGTTGAAGTCGAACAGGTAAGCGCTGAAGCTTTCTTT
CDR3aa: CSVEVEQVSAEAFF

abundance: NA
j_gene: TRBJ1-1
d_gene: TRBD1
v_gene: TRBV24-1
CDR3nt: TGTGCCACCTGGAGGACAGGGCCCACTGAAGCTTTCTTT
CDR3aa: CATWRTGPTEAFF

abundance: once
j_gene: TRBJ2-1
d_gene: TRBD2
v_gene: TRBV3-1/TRBV3-2
CDR3nt: TGTGCCAGCAGCCCTACTAGCGGGGGACTGTACAATGAGCAGTTCTTC
CDR3aa: CASSPTSGGLYNEQFF

abundance: NA
j_gene: TRBJ1-1
d_gene: NA
v_gene: TRBV12-3/TRBV12-4
CDR3nt: TGTGCCAGCAGTTTTGAGGGGAACACTGAAGCTTTCTTT
CDR3aa: CASSFEGNTEAFF

abundance: NA
j_gene: TRBJ1-2
d_gene: NA
v_gene: TRBV5-4
CDR3nt: TGTGCCAGCAGCCCCGGTCGTACAGGGATAGAGGGCTACACCTTC
CDR3aa: CASSPGRTGIEGYTF

abundance: NA
j_gene: TRBJ2-7
d_gene: NA
v_gene: TRBV2
CDR3nt: TGTGCCAGCAGTGTTGCGGGGTCGTACGAGCAGTACTTC
CDR3aa: CASSVAGSYEQYF

abundance: NA
j_gene: TRBJ1-2
d_gene: TRBD1
v_gene: TRBV5-1
CDR3nt: TGCGCCAGCAGCTTGGGACAGGGGCTCGGTGGCTACACCTTC
CDR3aa: CASSLGQGLGGYTF

abundance: NA
j_gene: TRBJ1-4
d_gene: NA
v_gene: TRBV6-5
CDR3nt: TGTGCCAGCAGGGCCAGGGACTGGAGTGAAAAACTGTTTTTT
CDR3aa: CASRARDWSEKLFF